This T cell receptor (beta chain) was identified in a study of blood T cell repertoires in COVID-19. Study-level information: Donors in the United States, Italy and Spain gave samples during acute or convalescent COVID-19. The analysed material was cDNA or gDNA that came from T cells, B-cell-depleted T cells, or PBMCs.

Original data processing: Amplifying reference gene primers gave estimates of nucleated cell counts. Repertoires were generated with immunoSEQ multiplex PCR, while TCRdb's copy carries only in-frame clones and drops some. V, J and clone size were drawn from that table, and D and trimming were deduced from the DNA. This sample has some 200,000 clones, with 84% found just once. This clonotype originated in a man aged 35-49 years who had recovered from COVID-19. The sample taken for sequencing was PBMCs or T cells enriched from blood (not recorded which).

The CDR3 coding sequence is TGTGCCAGCAAGAGGGACTATGGCTACACCTTC. This codes for CASKRDYGYTF. The chain joins TRBV2 to TRBJ1-2; D is undetermined. Trimming took off 7 bases at V and 3 bases at J, with 6 bases between the two ends. Germline V gene lookup returns CDR1 SNHLY and CDR2 FYNNEI. The CDR3 contains 11 residues.